The 12 T cell receptor beta chains listed next were all sequenced from one sample in a study of T cell responses to AZD1222 COVID-19 vaccine. Sequencing was performed with immunoSEQ multiplex PCR; in TCRdb, only in-frame clones are kept and a portion is missing. The sample yields over 95,000 clones, approximately 90% seen once. Sequenced here: peripheral blood, sampled on day 0 of AZD1222 vaccination. The receptors stem from an adult in good health.

The chain is built from TRBV14 and TRBJ2-2; 10 bases line up with TRBD2. Losses at the gene ends were 4 bases for V and 7 bases for J; bases not matched to a gene: 9. The germline gives CDR1 SGHDN, CDR2 FVKESK. This CDR3 is built from 16 residues. Here the CDR3 DNA reads TGTGCCAGCAGCCCCCCAGCGGGGGGGCCGGGCGGGGAGCTGTTTTTT. Translating it yields CASSPPAGGPGGELFF. Looking up the rest from reference TRBV14 and TRBJ2-2 gives the full variable domain: EAGVTQFPSHSVIEKGQTVTLRCDPISGHDNLYWYRRVMGKEIKFLLHFVKESKQDESGMPNNRFLAERTGGTYSTLKVQPAELEDSGVYFCASSPPAGGPGGELFFGEGSRLTVL.

V is TRBV7-9 and J is TRBJ1-3; D gene uncertain. CDR1 is SEHNR, CDR2 FQNEAQ, per germline (reference sequence). V dropped 5 bases and J dropped 0 bases, with 14 bases sitting between them. CDR3 length equals 16 residues. The CDR3 region is CASSPSLGVSGNTIYF. In DNA, the CDR3 is TGTGCCAGCAGCCCCTCGCTGGGCGTCTCTGGAAACACCATATATTTT.

The rearrangement links TRBV7-2 to TRBJ2-1; TRBD1 is a possible D gene (7 bases). Trimming removed 5 bases from V and 11 bases from J, with 16 bases in between. The CDR3 spans 13 residues. Germline CDR1 reads SGHTA; CDR2 reads FQGNSA. In nucleotides, the CDR3 is TGTGCCAGCAGCGCGGGACCGGGACAGAAGCAGTTCTTC. This translates into CASSAGPGQKQFF. Combining the CDR3 with reference TRBV7-2 and TRBJ2-1 gives the whole variable domain GAGVSQSPSNKVTEKGKDVELRCDPISGHTALYWYRQSLGQGLEFLIYFQGNSAPDKSGLPSDRFSAERTGGSVSTLTIQRTQQEDSAVYLCASSAGPGQKQFFGPGTRLTVL.

The V gene is TRBV28, the J gene TRBJ1-2; TRBD1 matches 8 bases. The CDR3 spans 14 residues. Trimming at V came to 5 bases and at J to 7 bases, leaving 9 bases not matched to a gene. The germline V gene encodes CDR1 MDHEN and CDR2 SYDVKM. The CDR3, as DNA: TGTGCCAGCAGTGTTACAGGGGGAAACCGTGGCTACACCTTC. It specifies CASSVTGGNRGYTF.

V is TRBV5-8 and J is TRBJ2-2, with 9 nucleotides matching TRBD2. V dropped 6 bases and J dropped 7; count of bases not matched to a gene: 13. The germline V gene has CDR1 SGHTS and CDR2 YDEGEE. The CDR3 totals 16 residues. The CDR3 sequence: CASTKGLLAGYGELFF. In DNA form, the CDR3 reads TGTGCCAGCACCAAAGGGTTGCTAGCGGGGTACGGGGAGCTGTTTTTT.

The chain combines TRBV9 with TRBJ2-4; D possibly corresponds to TRBD1 (6 bases). The CDR3 totals 16 residues. V lost 4 bases and J lost 0, with 14 bases in between. Germline assignment: CDR1 SGDLS and CDR2 YYNGEE. CDR3 nucleotide sequence: TGTGCCAGCAGCCTTGGCCAGGGGCCAGCCAAAAACATTCAGTACTTC. It encodes CASSLGQGPAKNIQYF.

This chain uses TRBV7-8 with TRBJ2-1; unclear D gene. CDR3 length equals 15 residues. CDR1 and CDR2 (germline): SGHVS, FQNEAQ. The ends were cut back, 7 bases at V and 3 bases at J, with 16 bases in the middle. The DNA for the CDR3 is TGTGCCAGCAACCCAGCGCTCCGAAACTACAATGAGCAGTTCTTC. Protein: CASNPALRNYNEQFF.

This clone appeared a single time. The chain links TRBV6-4 to TRBJ1-1; TRBD1 might be the D (6 bases). CDR3 length equals 15 residues. The V gene's germline CDR1 is MRHNA and CDR2 SNTAGT. V was trimmed by 6 bases and J by 0 bases, leaving 14 bases between them. CDR3 residues: CASREAGHMNTEAFF. For the CDR3, the DNA is TGTGCCAGCAGGGAAGCGGGACATATGAACACTGAAGCTTTCTTT.

The chain has TRBV9 and TRBJ1-2; D possibly corresponds to TRBD1 (5 bases). CDR1 and CDR2 (germline): SGDLS, YYNGEE. The ends were cut back, 5 bases at V and 2 bases at J, with 16 bases in the middle. The CDR3 is made up of 15 amino acids. Here the CDR3 reads CASRSTGGRNYGYTF. The CDR3 DNA is TGTGCCAGCAGGTCCACGGGGGGAAGAAACTATGGCTACACCTTC.

The chain recombines TRBV9 with TRBJ1-2; tentative D call: TRBD1 (6 bases). Germline values: CDR1 SGDLS, CDR2 YYNGEE. The CDR3 extends over 13 amino acids. The V end was cut by 3 bases, the J end by 5 bases, with 11 bases between. The CDR3 sequence: CASSEGTSYGYTF. The CDR3 DNA is TGTGCCAGCAGCGAGGGGACATCGTATGGCTACACCTTC. The entire variable domain, with the rest obtained from reference TRBV9 and TRBJ1-2, is as follows: DSGVTQTPKHLITATGQRVTLRCSPRSGDLSVYWYQQSLDQGLQFLIQYYNGEERAKGNILERFSAQQFPDLHSELNLSSLELGDSALYFCASSEGTSYGYTFGSGTRLTVV.

The chain carries TRBV27 and TRBJ1-2; no clear D gene. CDR1 is MNHEY and CDR2 is SMNVEV in the germline V gene (reference sequence). V dropped 5 bases and J dropped 6 bases, with 13 bases sitting between them. The CDR3 is 13 residues long. DNA of the CDR3: TGTGCCAGCAGTCCCTCCGGGGTGAATGGCTACACCTTC. Translating gives CASSPSGVNGYTF.

This rearrangement joins TRBV6-4 to TRBJ2-7; tentative D call: TRBD2 (5 bases). The CDR3 covers 17 residues. Looked up from germline, CDR1 is MRHNA and CDR2 is SNTAGT. V lost 6 bases and J lost 2, with 23 bases in between. The CDR3 loop reads CASRAFLWRVKTYEQYF. CDR3 nucleotide sequence: TGTGCCAGCAGGGCCTTTTTGTGGCGGGTTAAGACCTACGAGCAGTACTTC.